Presented here are 6 T cell receptor beta chains from one specimen sequenced in a study of Ad26.COV2.S vaccination and SARS-CoV-2 variants. Only in-frame clones appear in the TCRdb table, and some are missing; sequencing was by immunoSEQ multiplex PCR. This sample has 400,000 to 450,000 clones, with about nine tenths found just once. Treatment meaning: roughly 20 received Ad26.COV2.S at low or high dose, single or two shots; a few received placebo; per-sample allocation not given. Sampling happened 63 days after the first vaccine or placebo injection. The sample consisted of peripheral blood, taken in a trial of Ad26.COV2.S vaccine versus placebo. Receptors were obtained from a person aged 18-60 years who received the Ad26.COV2.S COVID-19 vaccine or a placebo.

The rearrangement joins TRBV27 to TRBJ2-1; TRBD1 matches at 9 bases. The CDR3 totals 15 residues. V was pared by 10 bases and J by 6 bases, with 13 bases of the junction left unmatched. The V gene's germline CDR1 is MNHEY and CDR2 SMNVEV (reference sequence). The chain's CDR3 is CATAPIQGALNEQFF. The CDR3 bases are TGTGCCACCGCACCGATACAGGGGGCGCTCAATGAGCAGTTCTTC.

This sequence joins TRBV19 and TRBJ1-5; no reliable D call. Germline V lookup: CDR1 LNHDA, CDR2 SQIVND (reference sequence). The germline V and J ends were trimmed by 8 bases and 2 bases, with 19 bases remaining between them. CDR3 length: 16 residues. CDR3 amino acids: CASCRGSVIGNQPQHF. The CDR3 nucleotides are TGTGCCAGTTGTCGTGGTTCGGTGATCGGCAATCAGCCCCAGCATTTT.

The CDR3 loop is CASSLGDSFSEQYF. The CDR3 coding sequence is TGTGCCAGCAGCCTGGGGGACAGCTTCTCCGAGCAGTACTTC. The chain is built from TRBV9 and TRBJ2-7; 7 nucleotides align to TRBD1. CDR1 and CDR2 (germline): SGDLS, YYNGEE. The V gene end was trimmed by 4 bases and the J gene end by 6 bases; junction bases not matched to a gene: 10. The CDR3 length is 14 residues.

The chain couples TRBV24-1 to TRBJ2-5; D tentatively fits TRBD1 or TRBD2 (5 bases each). The CDR3 has 14 amino acids. Deletions cut 3 bases from V and 5 bases from J, with 12 bases between. Germline V gene sequence: CDR1 KGHDR, CDR2 SFDVKD. The CDR3 here is CATSDIQGGETQYF. DNA for the CDR3: TGTGCCACCAGTGATATTCAGGGCGGGGAGACCCAGTACTTC.

V is TRBV14 and J is TRBJ2-1; the D gene is possibly TRBD2 (6 bases). The CDR3 is 14 amino acids. V was pared by 4 bases and J by 4 bases, with 11 bases between. The germline gives CDR1 SGHDN, CDR2 FVKESK. The CDR3 nucleotides are TGTGCCAGCAGCCGACGGGAGAGGTACAATGAGCAGTTCTTC. This gives the protein CASSRRERYNEQFF. Drawing the rest from reference TRBV14 and TRBJ2-1, the complete variable domain is EAGVTQFPSHSVIEKGQTVTLRCDPISGHDNLYWYRRVMGKEIKFLLHFVKESKQDESGMPNNRFLAERTGGTYSTLKVQPAELEDSGVYFCASSRRERYNEQFFGPGTRLTVL.

The chain joins TRBV6-2 or TRBV6-3 to TRBJ2-2; tentatively, D is TRBD1 (6 bases). Per the germline V gene, CDR1 is MNHEY and CDR2 is SVGEGT. Between the trimmed V and J ends, which lost 6 bases and 4 bases, there was a span of 15 bases. CDR3 length: 15 amino acids. The CDR3, as DNA: TGTGCCAGCAGCTTCCAAACAGGGACCACCGGGGAGCTGTTTTTT. This codes for CASSFQTGTTGELFF.